Presented here are 18 T cell receptor beta chains from one specimen sequenced in a study of blood T cell repertoires in COVID-19. Assay: immunoSEQ multiplex PCR; the TCRdb copy retains only in-frame clones and omits some. The sample consists of about 190,000 clones, roughly 86% of them appearing once. The sequenced sample was PBMCs or T cells enriched from blood (not recorded which). These receptors all come from a woman in her thirties or forties in a cohort exposed to, infected with or recovered from COVID-19 (not recorded which).

V usage is TRBV7-9 and J usage is TRBJ2-1; D possibly corresponds to TRBD1 (6 bases). The V gene's germline CDR1 is SEHNR and CDR2 FQNEAQ (reference sequence). Trimming took off 5 bases at V and 2 bases at J, with 16 bases between the two ends. The CDR3 loop spans 16 amino acids. The DNA of the CDR3 is TGTGCCAGCAGCCCTCCGGAAGGACAGCCCTACAATGAGCAGTTCTTC. It is translated as CASSPPEGQPYNEQFF.

The chain links TRBV9 to TRBJ1-1; D not certain. V was shortened by 3 bases and J by 6 bases, with 12 bases between the two germline ends. CDR1 and CDR2 from the germline V gene are SGDLS and YYNGEE. The CDR3 contains 13 residues. The CDR3 DNA is TGTGCCAGCAGCGCCGGTCGTATAGCTGAAGCTTTCTTT. It specifies CASSAGRIAEAFF. Filled out from reference TRBV9 and TRBJ1-1, the complete variable domain reads DSGVTQTPKHLITATGQRVTLRCSPRSGDLSVYWYQQSLDQGLQFLIQYYNGEERAKGNILERFSAQQFPDLHSELNLSSLELGDSALYFCASSAGRIAEAFFGQGTRLTVV.

The V gene is TRBV28, the J gene TRBJ1-5; a weak D match, TRBD1 (5 bases). Trimming took 1 base from V and 7 from J, leaving 11 bases between them. This CDR3 has 14 residues. Germline V gene sequence: CDR1 MDHEN, CDR2 SYDVKM. The CDR3 coding sequence is TGTGCCAGCAGTTTATTTAGGGGCGGCCAGCCCCAGCATTTT. The encoded protein is CASSLFRGGQPQHF. The variable domain in full, completed from reference TRBV28 and TRBJ1-5, reads DVKVTQSSRYLVKRTGEKVFLECVQDMDHENMFWYRQDPGLGLRLIYFSYDVKMKEKGDIPEGYSVSREKKERFSLILESASTNQTSMYLCASSLFRGGQPQHFGDGTRLSIL.

This chain connects TRBV3-1 (or the pseudogene TRBV3-2) to TRBJ1-2, with D perhaps TRBD1 (6 bases). Trimming took off 1 base at V and 5 bases at J, with 11 bases between the two ends. This CDR3 has 14 amino acids. Germline CDR1 and CDR2: LGHDT and YNNKEL (reference sequence). CDR3 sequence reads: CASSQAWTAYGYTF. The CDR3 bases are TGTGCCAGCAGCCAAGCCTGGACAGCTTATGGCTACACCTTC.

The chain combines TRBV6-5 with TRBJ1-2; no reliable D call. Germline-derived CDR1 and CDR2 are MNHEY and SVGAGI. The CDR3 consists of 12 residues. Trimming removed 8 bases from V and 5 bases from J, with 12 bases in between. This CDR3 is CASVQTNYGYTF. Here the CDR3 DNA reads TGTGCCAGCGTTCAGACAAATTATGGCTACACCTTC.

This sequence joins TRBV15 and TRBJ1-2, with 7 bases lining up with TRBD1. V gave up 0 bases and J gave up 3 bases; unmatched junction bases: 4. The CDR3 spans 15 residues. CDR1 LNHNV and CDR2 YYDKDF come from the germline V gene (reference sequence). Written as DNA, the CDR3 is TGTGCCACCAGCAGAGAACAGGGGAGCGACTATGGCTACACCTTC. Translation: CATSREQGSDYGYTF. The whole variable domain, remainder taken from reference TRBV15 and TRBJ1-2, is DAMVIQNPRYQVTQFGKPVTLSCSQTLNHNVMYWYQQKSSQAPKLLFHYYDKDFNNEADTPDNFQSRRPNTSFCFLDIRSPGLGDTAMYLCATSREQGSDYGYTFGSGTRLTVV.

This rearrangement joins TRBV10-1 to TRBJ2-5; D perhaps matches TRBD1 (6 bases). V was pared by 4 bases and J by 3 bases, with 6 bases between. There are 12 residues in the CDR3. Germline values: CDR1 WNHNN, CDR2 SYGVQD (reference sequence). The CDR3 loop is CASSAGEETQYF. In nucleotides, the CDR3 is TGCGCCAGCAGTGCAGGGGAAGAGACCCAGTACTTC.

In its sample, this clone was seen once. CDR3 bases: TGTGCCAGCAGCCAAGAAGCGGTCCCAGATACGCAGTATTTT. Protein: CASSQEAVPDTQYF. V is TRBV3-1 (or the pseudogene TRBV3-2) and J is TRBJ2-3; D perhaps matches TRBD2 (5 bases). CDR3 size: 14 residues. Germline V lookup: CDR1 LGHDT, CDR2 YNNKEL (reference sequence). V was shortened by 0 bases and J by 4 bases, with 8 bases between the two germline ends.

The rearrangement links TRBV6-1 to TRBJ1-6; 8 bases fit TRBD1. V lost 2 bases, J lost 5 bases, and 5 bases stayed unmatched. The CDR3 loop spans 16 amino acids. Germline CDR1 reads MNHNS; CDR2 reads SASEGT. CDR3 loop: CASSEQGAWNNSPLHF. The CDR3 DNA follows: TGTGCCAGCAGTGAACAGGGGGCTTGGAATAATTCACCCCTCCACTTT.

The J gene is TRBJ2-3, the V gene TRBV29-1; D call uncertain. Germline CDR1 reads SQVTM; CDR2 reads ANQGSEA. The CDR3 extends over 12 amino acids. Trimming took 5 bases from V and 4 from J, leaving 10 bases between them. CDR3 residues: CSVFSSPDTQYF. The CDR3 DNA follows: TGCAGCGTTTTTTCAAGCCCAGATACGCAGTATTTT.

This sequence joins TRBV4-1 and TRBJ2-7; 10 nucleotides align to TRBD2. V lost 4 bases and J lost 3; bases outside the gene matches: 6. CDR1 is MGHRA, CDR2 YSYEKL, per germline. The length of the CDR3 is 15 residues. CDR3 DNA sequence: TGCGCCAGCAGCCTAAGCGGGAGGGCCGACTACGAGCAGTACTTC. Protein: CASSLSGRADYEQYF.

The rearrangement links TRBV19 to TRBJ1-5; D not resolved. The CDR3 covers 13 residues. Per the germline V gene, CDR1 is LNHDA and CDR2 is SQIVND (reference sequence). V was shortened by 5 bases and J by 6 bases, with 11 bases between the two germline ends. The DNA of the CDR3 is TGTGCCAGTAGTTCGCAGGTCGCTCAGCCCCAGCATTTT. Its translation: CASSSQVAQPQHF.

This clone was seen once. V is TRBV29-1 and J is TRBJ2-1; D is perhaps TRBD2 (5 bases). This CDR3 is 12 amino acids long. Per the germline V gene, CDR1 is SQVTM and CDR2 is ANQGSEA. Trimming shortened V by 6 bases and J by 12 bases, and 18 bases separated the two germline ends. The CDR3 region has the DNA TGCAGCGTCGGACTGGAAAAGAGTTTGCAGTTCTTC. It encodes CSVGLEKSLQFF.

In its sample, this clone was seen a few times. The rearrangement uses TRBV4-3 and TRBJ1-3; D remains ambiguous. V was clipped by 0 bases and J by 3 bases, with 6 bases between them. Looked up from germline, CDR1 is LGHNA and CDR2 is YSLEER. The CDR3 consists of 14 residues. The CDR3 here is CASSQESIGNTIYF. DNA for the CDR3: TGCGCCAGCAGCCAAGAGTCTATTGGAAACACCATATATTTT.

The chain combines TRBV6-2 or TRBV6-3 with TRBJ1-2; TRBD1 matches at 9 bases. Germline V CDR1 and CDR2: MNHEY, SVGEGT. After removal of 4 bases from V and 7 bases from J, the junction contained 7 bases not matched to a gene. This CDR3 contains 14 residues. The CDR3 DNA is TGTGCCAGCAGTTTCGACAGGGGGGGGCTTGGCTACACCTTC. This encodes CASSFDRGGLGYTF.

The chain couples TRBV6-5 to TRBJ2-1; 11 bases are a match to TRBD2. Germline CDR1 is MNHEY and CDR2 is SVGAGI. V was clipped by 6 bases and J by 5 bases; unmatched bases: 6. This CDR3 has 15 residues. CDR3 bases: TGTGCCAGCAGAAAGCTAGCGGGGGGAAACAATGAGCAGTTCTTC. This encodes CASRKLAGGNNEQFF.

This clone was picked up one time. The V and J genes are TRBV10-3 and TRBJ1-1, with TRBD1 as a possible D gene (5 bases). V lost 5 bases, J lost 0 bases, and 10 bases lay in between. The CDR3 runs 14 residues. CDR1 is ENHRY and CDR2 is SYGVKD in the germline V gene. CDR3 loop: CAISQDTLNTEAFF. CDR3 nucleotides: TGTGCCATCAGTCAGGACACATTGAACACTGAAGCTTTCTTT.

V and J are TRBV23-1 and TRBJ2-7, with 10 bases fitting TRBD1. TRBV23-1 is reported as an ORF; its role is uncertain. V gave up 3 bases and J gave up 4 bases; unmatched junction bases: 6. CDR3 length equals 15 residues. The CDR3 nucleotides read TGCGCCAGCAGTCAGGGGACAGGGGCTTTATACGAGCAGTACTTC. Translation: CASSQGTGALYEQYF.